What follows is one T cell receptor (beta chain) and its context. What it binds is not known. This sample includes further DNA sequences coding for the same CDR3. The source of the sample is a study of cytomegalovirus exposure and HLA in healthy donors. About the research overall: Inside one of the first data releases sat around 86 million unique TCRs taken from HLA-typed donors. Study-level results: An Asian-associated ancestry cluster reportedly showed fewer N-insertions than the roughly 670-donor mean in a later analysis. Later on, an analysis tied about 17,000 TCR beta sequences to HLA alleles at 0.05 false discovery rate.

The PCR ran on 60 Vbeta and 13 Jbeta primers. Repertoires were generated with immunoSEQ multiplex PCR, while TCRdb's copy carries only in-frame clones and drops some. The data show 84,000 or so clones, with 79% seen just once and roughly 2.5% held by the top ten. V dropped 1 base and J dropped 7 bases, with 11 bases sitting between them. Germline V lookup: CDR1 SGHTA, CDR2 FQGNSA. The CDR3 consists of 15 residues. The J gene is TRBJ1-6, the V gene TRBV7-2; D is perhaps TRBD1 (5 bases). The TCR was taken from a man aged 25 to 45 in good health and CMV-seronegative. Sequenced input: PBMCs. For the CDR3, the DNA is TGTGCCAGCAGCTTAGACCAGGGAGGGAATTCACCCCTCCACTTT. This encodes CASSLDQGGNSPLHF.